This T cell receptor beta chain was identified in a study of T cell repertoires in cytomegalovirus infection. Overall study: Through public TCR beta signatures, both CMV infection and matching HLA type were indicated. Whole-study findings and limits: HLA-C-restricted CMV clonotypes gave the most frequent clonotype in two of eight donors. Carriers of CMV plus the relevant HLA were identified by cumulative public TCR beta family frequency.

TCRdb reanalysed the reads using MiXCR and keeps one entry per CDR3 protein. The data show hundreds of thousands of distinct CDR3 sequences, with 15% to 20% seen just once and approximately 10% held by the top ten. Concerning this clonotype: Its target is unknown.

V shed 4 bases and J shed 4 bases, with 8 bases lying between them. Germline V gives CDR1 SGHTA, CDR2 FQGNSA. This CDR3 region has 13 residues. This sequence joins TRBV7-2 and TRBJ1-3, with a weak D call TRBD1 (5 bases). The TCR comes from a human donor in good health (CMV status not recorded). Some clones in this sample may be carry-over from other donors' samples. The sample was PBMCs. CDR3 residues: CASSSDIGNTIYF. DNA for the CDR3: TGTGCCAGCAGCTCGGACATCGGAAACACCATATATTTT.